The 9 T cell receptor beta chains in this list originate from one sample, sequenced in a study of T cell repertoires in cytomegalovirus infection. These receptors' targets are unknown. TCRdb re-analysed the reads in MiXCR, keeping a single row per CDR3 protein. This table has more than 250,000 distinct CDR3 sequences, more than 20% appearing once. The sequences come from cultured PBMCs, collected from culture after CMV antigen stimulation. The receptors stem from a human donor in good health (CMV status not recorded). Some clones in this sample may be carry-over from other donors' samples.

This clonotype was seen ten or more times. The rearrangement uses TRBV7-6 and TRBJ2-1; D is possibly TRBD2 (5 bases). The CDR3 has 14 residues. Germline V CDR1 and CDR2: SGHVS, FNYEAQ. Trimming cost V 6 bases and J 3 bases, with 12 bases left between them. The CDR3 sequence: CASSQGLRYNEQFF. DNA of the CDR3: TGTGCCAGCAGTCAAGGACTCCGCTACAATGAGCAGTTCTTC.

This clonotype was observed a handful of times. The chain employs TRBV6-1 and TRBJ2-2, with TRBD1 matching 11 bases. Germline V gene data show CDR1 as MNHNS and CDR2 as SASEGT. The CDR3 covers 15 residues. V shed 6 bases, J shed 4 bases, and the junction held 4 bases outside the gene matches. This CDR3 is CASRSGQGGTGELFF. The CDR3 coding sequence is TGTGCCAGCAGGTCGGGACAGGGGGGCACCGGGGAGCTGTTTTTT.

This clonotype turned up a few times. The chain recombines TRBV4-2 with TRBJ2-1; 12 bases agree with TRBD1. The CDR3 extends over 15 amino acids. Germline CDR1 and CDR2: LGHNA and YNFKEQ. J was trimmed by 9 bases and V by 3 bases; bases with no gene match: 6. CDR3 DNA sequence: TGTGCCAGCAGCCAGGCGGGACAGGGGGCCGGTGAGCAGTTCTTC. Encoded protein: CASSQAGQGAGEQFF.

The V call is TRBV6-2 or TRBV6-3, the J call TRBJ2-2; a possible D gene is TRBD2 (6 bases). Germline assignment: CDR1 MNHEY and CDR2 SVGEGT. With 11 bases removed from V and 4 bases from J, the gap between germline ends came to 14 bases. This CDR3 region has 13 residues. The CDR3 is CAARDSGTGELFF. The CDR3 nucleotides are TGTGCCGCCCGGGACTCTGGCACCGGGGAGCTGTTTTTT.

V usage is TRBV19 and J usage is TRBJ2-7, with 9 bases identical to TRBD1. Germline lookup yields CDR1 LNHDA and CDR2 SQIVND (reference sequence). The CDR3 loop spans 16 amino acids. J gave up 2 bases and V 5 bases, and 10 bases lay outside the gene matches. The CDR3: CASSLITGTGPYEQYF. The CDR3 DNA is TGTGCCAGTAGTCTCATAACCGGGACAGGGCCCTACGAGCAGTACTTC.

This clonotype was seen a handful of times. This chain connects TRBV5-8 to TRBJ2-7; 8 positions agree with TRBD2. From germline, CDR1 is SGHTS and CDR2 YDEGEE. The CDR3 is 13 amino acids. J gave up 5 bases and V 2 bases, and 3 bases lay outside the gene matches. CDR3 nucleotides: TGTGCCAGCAGCTTTGGCGGGAGGAACGAGCAGTACTTC. Protein product: CASSFGGRNEQYF.

This clonotype was seen only a few times. This chain joins TRBV10-3 and TRBJ1-2; no reliable D call. The germline V gene encodes CDR1 ENHRY and CDR2 SYGVKD. With 4 bases removed from V and 5 bases from J, the gap between germline ends came to 14 bases. The CDR3 has 14 amino acids. The DNA of the CDR3 is TGTGCCATCAGTGGGAGCCTCTCGGCGTATGGCTACACCTTC. This codes for CAISGSLSAYGYTF.

The rearrangement joins TRBV7-9 to TRBJ2-1; perhaps TRBD2 as D (5 bases). The CDR3 is 14 residues long. Trimming took 10 bases from V and 3 from J, leaving 16 bases between them. Germline V gives CDR1 SEHNR, CDR2 FQNEAQ (reference sequence). In nucleotides, the CDR3 is TGTGCCACCCAGGCGGGCGTGTACTACAATGAGCAGTTCTTC. This encodes CATQAGVYYNEQFF.

In its sample, this clonotype was seen a few times. The V gene is TRBV20-1, the J gene TRBJ2-1, with 8 nucleotides matching TRBD2. V lost 0 bases and J lost 3; bases outside the gene matches: 4. This CDR3 is built from 15 residues. Germline CDR1 and CDR2: DFQATT and SNEGSKA (reference sequence). CDR3 protein: CSARDLLAVYNEQFF. The CDR3 coding sequence is TGCAGTGCTAGAGATCTACTAGCGGTCTACAATGAGCAGTTCTTC.